The entry below describes one TCR beta chain. Germline V gene sequence: CDR1 ENHRY, CDR2 SYGVKD. The CDR3 contains 11 residues. The germline V and J ends were trimmed by 8 bases and 4 bases, with 8 bases remaining between them. The sample is drawn from a study of response to subunit inactivated influenza vaccine. TCRdb reanalysed the RT-PCR reads using MiXCR and keeps one entry per CDR3 protein. The data show about 610,000 distinct CDR3 sequences, 14% seen once. The material sequenced was PBMCs from blood, taken 11 to 12 days after vaccination. The clonotype originates from a man in his fifties who received an inactivated influenza vaccine. The chain uses TRBV10-3 and TRBJ1-2; D is undetermined. CDR3 in amino acids: CAIGNAYGYTF. In DNA, the CDR3 is TGTGCCATCGGGAATGCCTATGGCTACACCTTC.